The clone carrying this T cell receptor (beta chain) was seen many times. As yet, its antigen is unknown. The same CDR3 arises from other DNA sequences in this sample as well. These data are taken from a study of shared clonotypes between healthy human individuals. Study context: Donors were a couple of women and a few men aged 18 to 49.

The protocol was immunoSEQ multiplex PCR, while the TCRdb copy is restricted to in-frame clones and leaves out a portion. The profile shows some 980,000 clones, around three quarters of them singletons. This CDR3 has 13 amino acids. V lost 4 bases, J lost 2 bases, and 9 bases lay in between. Germline V CDR1 and CDR2: MGHRA, YSYEKL. General study findings and limits: Naive subsets usually exceeded memory subsets in estimated richness.

The sequencing sample was made of memory CD4+ T cells sorted from blood. Subset denoted: CD45RA-negative fraction. The chain recombines TRBV4-1 with TRBJ2-7; no firm D call. The receptor comes from a man between 18 and 29 years old in good health. The CDR3 sequence: CASSPQRAYEQYF. DNA for the CDR3: TGCGCCAGCAGCCCCCAAAGGGCCTACGAGCAGTACTTC.